These 8 T cell receptor beta chains were sequenced from one sample in a study. Assay: immunoSEQ multiplex PCR; the TCRdb copy retains only in-frame clones and omits some. The sample holds tens of thousands of clones, approximately 93% seen once. Sequencing was carried out using PBMCs. Receptors originate from a middle-aged man with rheumatoid arthritis.

The genes are TRBV11-3 and TRBJ2-1; TRBD1 is a possible D gene (7 bases). V was shortened by 5 bases and J by 4 bases, with 15 bases between the two germline ends. Germline V CDR1 and CDR2: SGHNT, YENEEA. The length of the CDR3 is 15 residues. The CDR3: CASSEGASDYNEQFF. DNA for the CDR3: TGTGCCAGCAGCGAGGGGGCTAGCGATTACAATGAGCAGTTCTTC.

The V gene is TRBV4-2, the J gene TRBJ1-2; D is possibly TRBD1 (6 bases). Germline lookup yields CDR1 LGHNA and CDR2 YNFKEQ. V dropped 0 bases and J dropped 5 bases, with 19 bases sitting between them. The CDR3 loop spans 17 amino acids. The DNA for the CDR3 is TGTGCCAGCAGCCAAGATTCGGTGGGCGACAGGCGGTATGGCTACACCTTC. Translated, it gives CASSQDSVGDRRYGYTF.

The chain has TRBV3-1 (or the pseudogene TRBV3-2) and TRBJ2-1; 11 nucleotides match TRBD2. V lost 0 bases, J lost 0 bases, and 7 bases stayed unmatched. The CDR3 is 19 residues long. Germline CDR1 is LGHDT and CDR2 is YNNKEL (reference sequence). CDR3 sequence (DNA): TGTGCCAGCAGCCAAGATGGGGCTAGCGGGAGGCGCTCCTACAATGAGCAGTTCTTC. As protein: CASSQDGASGRRSYNEQFF.

This clone was counted a few times. The chain combines TRBV6-6 with TRBJ1-5; 8 positions match TRBD1. Germline trimming cut 2 bases from V and 6 bases from J; bases unmatched to any gene: 6. This CDR3 has 15 residues. The germline V gene encodes CDR1 MNHNY and CDR2 SVGAGI (reference sequence). The CDR3 DNA reads as TGTGCCAGCAGTTACCAGGGGGCGAACGGTCAGCCCCAGCATTTT. This encodes CASSYQGANGQPQHF.

The count of this clone is one. The CDR3 coding sequence is TGTGCCAGCAGCCTCAGACAACTGAACACCGGGGAGCTGTTTTTT. Residues: CASSLRQLNTGELFF. This chain uses TRBV9 with TRBJ2-2; D remains unclear. V was shortened by 4 bases and J by 1 base, with 11 bases between the two germline ends. The V gene's germline CDR1 is SGDLS and CDR2 YYNGEE. The CDR3 is made up of 15 amino acids.

This chain links TRBV7-9 with TRBJ2-3, with D perhaps given as TRBD1 or TRBD2 (6 bases each). This CDR3 comprises 13 residues. Germline CDR1 is SEHNR and CDR2 is FQNEAQ (reference sequence). Between the trimmed V and J ends, which lost 3 bases and 5 bases, there was a span of 9 bases. Written as DNA, the CDR3 is TGTGCCAGCAGCTTGAGGGGGGTAGATACGCAGTATTTT. Its translation is CASSLRGVDTQYF.

This clone has a handful of counts. CDR3 sequence: CASSPRIAGDNEQFF. The CDR3 DNA reads TGTGCCAGCTCACCCCGAATAGCGGGGGACAATGAGCAGTTCTTC. The V and J genes are TRBV18 and TRBJ2-1; 9 bases map to TRBD2. There are 15 residues in the CDR3. Looked up from germline, CDR1 is KGHSH and CDR2 is LQKENI. The ends lost 3 bases at V and 5 bases at J; junction bases unmatched: 5. Filled out from reference TRBV18 and TRBJ2-1, the complete variable domain reads NAGVMQNPRHLVRRRGQEARLRCSPMKGHSHVYWYRQLPEEGLKFMVYLQKENIIDESGMPKERFSAEFPKEGPSILRIQQVVRGDSAAYFCASSPRIAGDNEQFFGPGTRLTVL.

The V gene is TRBV6-2 or TRBV6-3, the J gene TRBJ2-2; 8 bases agree with TRBD2. V lost 0 bases, J lost 0 bases, and 0 bases stayed unmatched. CDR1 is MNHEY and CDR2 is SVGEGT in the germline V gene. CDR3 length: 16 residues. The CDR3 DNA sequence: TGTGCCAGCAGTTACTCGGGACTAGCGAACACCGGGGAGCTGTTTTTT. This sequence encodes CASSYSGLANTGELFF.